This is a list of T cell receptor beta chains from one sample in a study of naive and memory T cell subsets. One entry per CDR3 protein, called by TCRdb with MiXCR from the UMI-ligation and nested PCR reads. Of 85,000 to 130,000 distinct CDR3 sequences in the sample, approximately 14% were seen once. Sequencing input: naive CD8+ T cells from blood. These receptors all stem from a human donor in good health. Both conserved end residues are part of each CDR3. Each record gives: CDR3 protein, V gene, D gene, J gene. A D gene is named only where the DNA matches it firmly.

CDR3 protein: CASSLDGQGETQYF
V gene: TRBV7-6
D gene: TRBD1
J gene: TRBJ2-5

CDR3 protein: CASSRGTGAYEQYF
V gene: TRBV7-2
D gene: -
J gene: TRBJ2-7

CDR3 protein: CASSLLSVELFF
V gene: TRBV12-3/TRBV12-4
D gene: -
J gene: TRBJ2-2

CDR3 protein: CASSLEISGANVLTF
V gene: TRBV7-6
D gene: -
J gene: TRBJ2-6

CDR3 protein: CASSLRAGGVDTQYF
V gene: TRBV6-6
D gene: TRBD1
J gene: TRBJ2-3

CDR3 protein: CASSPDWNTEAFF
V gene: TRBV28
D gene: -
J gene: TRBJ1-1

CDR3 protein: CASSGRLAGGHEQTSYKSDTQYF
V gene: TRBV25-1
D gene: TRBD2
J gene: TRBJ2-3

CDR3 protein: CASSLDRSSYEQYF
V gene: TRBV7-8
D gene: TRBD1
J gene: TRBJ2-7

CDR3 protein: CASSSSRGDEQFF
V gene: TRBV7-2
D gene: -
J gene: TRBJ2-1

CDR3 protein: CASSLEGAEQFF
V gene: TRBV7-6
D gene: TRBD1
J gene: TRBJ2-1

CDR3 protein: CASRPGQGGYEQYF
V gene: TRBV27
D gene: TRBD1
J gene: TRBJ2-7